Presented here are 32 T cell receptor beta chains from one specimen sequenced in a study of T cell responses to AZD1222 COVID-19 vaccine. Repertoires were generated with immunoSEQ multiplex PCR, while TCRdb's copy carries only in-frame clones and drops some. The table has 90,000 to 120,000 clones, 86% seen once. Specimen: peripheral blood, collected on day 0 of AZD1222 vaccination. The receptor set was obtained from an adult in good health.

The chain employs TRBV11-2 and TRBJ1-2; a possible D gene is TRBD1 (6 bases). The V and J ends lost 5 bases and 1 base respectively, with 17 bases between them. The germline CDR1 and CDR2 sequences are SGHAT and FQNNGV. This CDR3 comprises 16 residues. DNA for the CDR3: TGTGCCAGCAGCCCCCTAGGTAGGGGGTTTAACTATGGCTACACCTTC. This gives the protein CASSPLGRGFNYGYTF.

Here the CDR3 DNA reads TGTGCCAGCAGCTTACTAGCGGGGGGGTACAATGAGCAGTTCTTC. It codes for CASSLLAGGYNEQFF. The chain employs TRBV11-3 and TRBJ2-1; 12 bases are shared with TRBD2. The CDR3 is 15 amino acids. Germline-derived CDR1 and CDR2 are SGHNT and YENEEA. The V and J ends lost 2 bases and 4 bases, in that order; junction bases with no gene match: 0.

Details on this clone: It is unclear where the CDR3 begins or ends on the DNA, so no DNA is shown, and the CDR3 is as TCRdb lists it. This sequence joins TRBV21-1 and TRBJ1-3. TRBV21-1 represents a pseudogene. With termini counted, the CDR3 has 17 amino acids. CDR3 sequence reads: CASSTPGGFGLGNTIYF.

The sample holds one count of this clone. The rearrangement uses TRBV15 and TRBJ1-4; D not resolved. Trimming removed 0 bases from V and 0 bases from J, with 14 bases in between. The CDR3 runs 18 residues. Germline lookup yields CDR1 LNHNV and CDR2 YYDKDF (reference sequence). The CDR3, as DNA: TGTGCCACCAGCAGAGAAAAGGCCTTTGGCCCAACTAATGAAAAACTGTTTTTT. Its protein product is CATSREKAFGPTNEKLFF.

This clone was detected once. The chain couples TRBV3-1 (or the pseudogene TRBV3-2) to TRBJ1-6; no clear D. Germline-derived CDR1 and CDR2 are LGHDT and YNNKEL (reference sequence). This CDR3 has 15 amino acids. V was cut by 1 base and J by 0 bases, with 4 bases left in between. The DNA for the CDR3 is TGTGCCAGCAGCCAAGGCAGCTCCTATAATTCACCCCTCCACTTT. Translated, it gives CASSQGSSYNSPLHF.

The table lists this clone with a few counts. The chain combines TRBV7-2 with TRBJ1-5; D is undetermined. The ends were cut back, 3 bases at V and 0 bases at J, with 3 bases in the middle. CDR1 is SGHTA, CDR2 FQGNSA, per germline. This CDR3 is built from 13 residues. The CDR3 DNA sequence: TGTGCCAGCAGCTTCTATAGCAATCAGCCCCAGCATTTT. Its protein product is CASSFYSNQPQHF.

The chain uses TRBV5-1 and TRBJ1-5; D is undetermined. Trimming removed 2 bases at V and 5 bases at J, with 11 bases between. Germline CDR1 reads SGHRS; CDR2 reads YFSETQ. The CDR3 extends over 14 amino acids. DNA for the CDR3: TGCGCCAGCAGCTTATTGGGCGTCGATCAGCCCCAGCATTTT. Its translation is CASSLLGVDQPQHF.

This clone was counted a single time. V is TRBV3-1 (or the pseudogene TRBV3-2) and J is TRBJ2-2; 9 bases align to TRBD2. The CDR3 extends over 17 amino acids. V gave up 1 base and J gave up 0 bases; unmatched junction bases: 3. The germline gives CDR1 LGHDT, CDR2 YNNKEL (reference sequence). DNA of the CDR3: TGTGCCAGCAGCCAAGTGCGGGGGGGCGCGAACACCGGGGAGCTGTTTTTT. Residues: CASSQVRGGANTGELFF.

V gene TRBV7-9 combines with J gene TRBJ1-5; 7 bases are shared with TRBD1. V lost 3 bases to trimming and J lost 6 bases; unmatched junction nucleotides: 14. The germline gives CDR1 SEHNR, CDR2 FQNEAQ (reference sequence). The CDR3 loop spans 17 amino acids. CDR3 sequence reads: CASSFNQGEEVGQPQHF. The CDR3 nucleotides are TGTGCCAGCAGCTTTAATCAGGGGGAGGAAGTAGGTCAGCCCCAGCATTTT. The variable domain in full, with the rest retrieved from reference TRBV7-9 and TRBJ1-5, is DTGVSQNPRHKITKRGQNVTFRCDPISEHNRLYWYRQTLGQGPEFLTYFQNEAQLEKSRLLSDRFSAERPKGSFSTLEIQRTEQGDSAMYLCASSFNQGEEVGQPQHFGDGTRLSIL.

The chain is built from TRBV2 and TRBJ2-7; D not resolved. This CDR3 is 11 amino acids long. Germline V gene sequence: CDR1 SNHLY, CDR2 FYNNEI. V was trimmed by 2 bases and J by 3 bases, leaving 2 bases between them. DNA for the CDR3: TGTGCCAGCAGTGAACTCTACGAGCAGTACTTC. Translating it yields CASSELYEQYF.

This clone was seen just once. The chain is built from TRBV28 and TRBJ1-5; TRBD1 agrees at 9 bases. Germline CDR1 MDHEN, CDR2 SYDVKM. Germline trimming cut 6 bases from V and 1 base from J; bases unmatched to any gene: 16. There are 19 residues in the CDR3. This CDR3 reads CASRSVGDRAFSSNQPQHF. The CDR3 nucleotides are TGTGCCAGCAGATCCGTGGGGGACAGGGCCTTCAGCAGCAATCAGCCCCAGCATTTT.

The chain joins TRBV5-1 to TRBJ1-1; D may be TRBD1 (5 bases). Per germline, CDR1 SGHRS and CDR2 YFSETQ. The V and J ends lost 2 bases and 6 bases respectively, with 8 bases between them. The length of the CDR3 is 12 residues. CDR3 in amino acids: CASSLGVAEAFF. The CDR3 DNA reads TGCGCCAGCAGCTTAGGGGTAGCTGAAGCTTTCTTT.

The chain combines TRBV28 with TRBJ1-1; no reliable D call. The CDR3 has 15 amino acids. V was clipped by 1 base and J by 11 bases, with 20 bases between them. CDR1 and CDR2 (germline): MDHEN, SYDVKM. CDR3 DNA: TGTGCCAGCAGTTTATCCGCTGCAGTTACCCGGGAGGCTTTCTTT. It codes for CASSLSAAVTREAFF. The full variable domain, completed using reference TRBV28 and TRBJ1-1, is DVKVTQSSRYLVKRTGEKVFLECVQDMDHENMFWYRQDPGLGLRLIYFSYDVKMKEKGDIPEGYSVSREKKERFSLILESASTNQTSMYLCASSLSAAVTREAFFGQGTRLTVV.

CDR3 nucleotides: TGTGCCAGCAGCCTTACTAGCCTCACAGATACGCAGTATTTT. Translating it yields CASSLTSLTDTQYF. The V and J genes are TRBV6-4 and TRBJ2-3; tentatively, D is TRBD2 (6 bases). Germline lookup yields CDR1 MRHNA and CDR2 SNTAGT. The CDR3 covers 14 residues. The germline V and J ends were trimmed by 6 bases and 2 bases, with 12 bases remaining between them.

A note on this clone: At one of its ends the junction is not consistent with the germline gene, which may arise from a read error. J is TRBJ1-2 and V is TRBV5-4; possible D gene TRBD1, 5 bases. Germline assignment: CDR1 SGHNT and CDR2 YYREEE (reference sequence). This CDR3 comprises 14 residues. The CDR3 DNA reads TGTGCCAACAGCCCCGTGGGGCAGGGAAAAGGCTACACCTTC. Encoded protein: CANSPVGQGKGYTF.

The CDR3 sequence: CASSARRDSSNQPQHF. CDR3 nucleotides: TGTGCCAGCAGTGCCCGCCGGGACAGTTCAAATCAGCCCCAGCATTTT. This chain joins TRBV6-4 and TRBJ1-5, with 7 bases fitting TRBD1. J lost 4 bases, V lost 4 bases, and 10 bases had no gene match. Germline CDR1 and CDR2: MRHNA and SNTAGT. This CDR3 has 16 amino acids.

V is TRBV7-6 and J is TRBJ1-2, with 7 bases matching TRBD1. Looked up from germline, CDR1 is SGHVS and CDR2 is FNYEAQ. The trim removed 5 bases at V and 6 bases at J, leaving 12 bases unmatched. The CDR3 spans 15 residues. The CDR3 is CASSHPTGQVDGYTF. CDR3 DNA sequence: TGTGCCAGCAGCCATCCGACAGGGCAAGTAGATGGCTACACCTTC.

The rearrangement uses TRBV9 and TRBJ2-3, with 8 positions matching TRBD2. CDR1 and CDR2 (germline): SGDLS, YYNGEE. Losses at the gene ends were 0 bases for V and 6 bases for J; bases not matched to a gene: 6. The CDR3 contains 15 residues. CDR3 loop: CASSVGGLEWDTQYF. DNA of the CDR3: TGTGCCAGCAGCGTAGGGGGACTAGAATGGGATACGCAGTATTTT.

The rearrangement uses TRBV7-3 and TRBJ1-1; D gene ambiguous. Germline CDR1 and CDR2: SGHTA and FQGTGA. V was shortened by 4 bases and J by 4 bases, with 7 bases between the two germline ends. This CDR3 has 12 residues. The chain's CDR3 is CASSYGFTEAFF. CDR3 in DNA: TGTGCCAGCAGCTACGGGTTCACTGAAGCTTTCTTT.

The chain joins TRBV18 to TRBJ1-1; no reliable D call. The germline V gene encodes CDR1 KGHSH and CDR2 LQKENI. Trimming pared 9 bases from V and 4 bases from J, leaving 12 bases between. This CDR3 has 12 amino acids. CDR3 amino acids: CASSGLGTEAFF. The CDR3 nucleotides are TGTGCCAGTTCCGGCTTGGGCACTGAAGCTTTCTTT.

The V and J genes are TRBV9 and TRBJ1-5; D gene ambiguous. The CDR3 has 15 residues. CDR1 and CDR2 (germline): SGDLS, YYNGEE. V was cut by 5 bases and J by 7 bases, with 19 bases left in between. CDR3 sequence (DNA): TGTGCCAGCAGTAAAGAACCCCAAGGGTCACAGCCCCAGCATTTT. Amino acids: CASSKEPQGSQPQHF.

The count of this clone is one. The chain has TRBV23-1 and TRBJ1-5, with D perhaps matching TRBD1 (6 bases). TRBV23-1 is identified as an open reading frame with a role that is uncertain. Deletions cut 5 bases from V and 0 bases from J, with 14 bases between. CDR3 length: 16 residues. The CDR3 sequence: CASSITGNYSNQPQHF. In DNA form, the CDR3 reads TGCGCCAGCAGTATTACAGGGAATTATAGCAATCAGCCCCAGCATTTT.

The chain carries TRBV5-1 and TRBJ2-1; 8 bases agree with TRBD2. Per the germline V gene, CDR1 is SGHRS and CDR2 is YFSETQ. The CDR3 is 15 amino acids. The trim removed 2 bases at V and 8 bases at J, leaving 9 bases unmatched. The CDR3 DNA follows: TGCGCCAGCAGCTTACCCGGGACTAGTATGTATGAGCAGTTCTTC. As protein: CASSLPGTSMYEQFF.

The chain recombines TRBV11-2 with TRBJ2-5; the match to TRBD2 covers 8 bases. CDR3 length: 16 amino acids. Germline loops: CDR1 SGHAT, CDR2 FQNNGV. Germline trimming cut 1 base from V and 2 bases from J; bases unmatched to any gene: 6. This CDR3 reads CASSLAQRGPQETQYF. CDR3 DNA sequence: TGTGCCAGCAGCTTAGCTCAGCGGGGGCCACAAGAGACCCAGTACTTC.

This clone was picked up a small number of times. This sequence joins TRBV6-5 and TRBJ2-7; D may be TRBD1 (6 bases). The CDR3 loop spans 15 amino acids. Germline V gene data show CDR1 as MNHEY and CDR2 as SVGAGI. Trimming cost V 0 bases and J 0 bases, with 9 bases left between them. Here the CDR3 DNA reads TGTGCCAGCAGTTACTCGCAGGGGAGCTCCTACGAGCAGTACTTC. Translated: CASSYSQGSSYEQYF.

The chain has TRBV13 and TRBJ1-5; D is uncertain. Germline CDR1 and CDR2: PRHDT and FYEKMQ (reference sequence). The CDR3 is made up of 18 amino acids. Trimming cost V 4 bases and J 1 base, with 20 bases left between them. This CDR3 is CASSYVGGRWLSNQPQHF. The CDR3 nucleotides are TGTGCCAGCAGCTACGTCGGTGGCAGGTGGCTGAGCAATCAGCCCCAGCATTTT.

V usage is TRBV7-8 and J usage is TRBJ1-4; tentatively, D is TRBD1 (6 bases). The CDR3 sequence is 14 residues long. Germline V gives CDR1 SGHVS, CDR2 FQNEAQ. V shed 5 bases and J shed 7 bases, with 14 bases lying between them. DNA of the CDR3: TGTGCCAGCAGCCTAGGACAGTTGGCTGAAAAACTGTTTTTT. Protein product: CASSLGQLAEKLFF.

This chain connects TRBV28 to TRBJ1-2; maybe TRBD1 (5 bases). V lost 6 bases to trimming and J lost 7 bases, with 9 bases between them. CDR1 and CDR2 from the germline V gene are MDHEN and SYDVKM. CDR3 length: 11 amino acids. The CDR3 nucleotides are TGTGCCAGCAGGGGGGTAGGTGGCTACACCTTC. The encoded protein is CASRGVGGYTF.

CDR3 region: CASSSNTQGMTAYEQYF. As DNA, the CDR3 is TGTGCCAGCAGCTCAAATACACAGGGGATGACAGCCTACGAGCAGTACTTC. This rearrangement joins TRBV7-9 to TRBJ2-7, with 7 nucleotides matching TRBD1. Germline lookup yields CDR1 SEHNR and CDR2 FQNEAQ (reference sequence). This CDR3 is built from 17 residues. V lost 4 bases to trimming and J lost 2 bases; unmatched junction nucleotides: 14.

The gene calls are TRBV7-6 and TRBJ1-4; D unclear. This CDR3 has 15 amino acids. Germline assignment: CDR1 SGHVS and CDR2 FNYEAQ. V lost 2 bases and J lost 4, with 11 bases in between. Written as DNA, the CDR3 is TGTGCCAGCAGCTTACAGGCAGTCTTTAATGAAAAACTGTTTTTT. Translating it yields CASSLQAVFNEKLFF.

The chain links TRBV28 to TRBJ2-7; 12 bases match TRBD1. The V and J ends lost 3 bases and 5 bases, in that order; junction bases with no gene match: 17. Germline V gene lookup returns CDR1 MDHEN and CDR2 SYDVKM. This CDR3 has 19 residues. The CDR3 here is CASSLPGQGASRGLDEQYF. The CDR3 bases are TGTGCCAGCAGTTTGCCGGGACAGGGGGCCTCGAGGGGGCTAGACGAGCAGTACTTC.

This clone has just one count. The chain couples TRBV7-9 to TRBJ1-5, with TRBD1 matching over 9 bases. Trimming removed 5 bases from V and 1 base from J; junction bases left unmatched: 9. From germline, CDR1 is SEHNR and CDR2 FQNEAQ (reference sequence). This CDR3 has 17 amino acids. This CDR3 is CASSQGQGTRSNQPQHF. The CDR3 coding sequence is TGTGCCAGCAGCCAAGGACAGGGGACGCGAAGCAATCAGCCCCAGCATTTT.